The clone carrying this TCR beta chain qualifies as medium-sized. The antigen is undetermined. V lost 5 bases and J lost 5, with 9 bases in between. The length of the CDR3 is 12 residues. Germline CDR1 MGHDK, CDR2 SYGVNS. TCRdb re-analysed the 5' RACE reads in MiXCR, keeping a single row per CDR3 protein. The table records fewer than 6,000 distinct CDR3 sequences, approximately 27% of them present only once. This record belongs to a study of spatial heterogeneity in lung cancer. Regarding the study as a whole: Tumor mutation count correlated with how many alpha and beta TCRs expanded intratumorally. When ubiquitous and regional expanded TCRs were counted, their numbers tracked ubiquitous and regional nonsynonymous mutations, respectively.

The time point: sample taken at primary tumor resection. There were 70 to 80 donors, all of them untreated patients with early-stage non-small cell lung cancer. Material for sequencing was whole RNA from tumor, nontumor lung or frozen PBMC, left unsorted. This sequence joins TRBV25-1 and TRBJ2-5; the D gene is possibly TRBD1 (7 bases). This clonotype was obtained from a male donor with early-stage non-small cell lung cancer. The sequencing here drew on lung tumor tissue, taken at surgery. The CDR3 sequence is CASSQGGETQYF. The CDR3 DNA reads TGTGCCAGCAGTCAGGGGGGCGAGACCCAGTACTTC.